This passage covers 6 T cell receptor beta chains from one sample sequenced in a study of T cells in Graves' hyperthyroidism and ophthalmopathy. TCR beta CDR3 regions were amplified from RNA transcripts. The HTBI set primed first-round TCR CDR3 RT-PCR. TCRdb recomputed calls from the multiplex PCR reads with MiXCR, one row per CDR3 protein. The sample holds hundreds of thousands of distinct CDR3 sequences, more than 30% seen once. The sequencing sample was made of blood. Receptors originate from a man between 18 and 35 years old with Graves' hyperthyroidism.

This clonotype came up once. J is TRBJ2-3 and V is TRBV2; 7 nucleotides line up with TRBD1. CDR3 length: 14 amino acids. V shed 5 bases, J shed 4 bases, and the junction held 6 bases outside the gene matches. Germline lookup yields CDR1 SNHLY and CDR2 FYNNEI. The CDR3 sequence: CASSPTGAADTQYF. As DNA, the CDR3 is TGTGCCAGCAGTCCCACAGGGGCCGCAGATACGCAGTATTTT.

The V gene is TRBV5-8, the J gene TRBJ1-6, with unresolved D. Germline V gene lookup returns CDR1 SGHTS and CDR2 YDEGEE. V lost 4 bases to trimming and J lost 13 bases, with 12 bases between them. The CDR3 is 12 residues long. CDR3 amino acids: CASSPDRSPLHF. The DNA for the CDR3 is TGTGCCAGCAGCCCTGACCGCAGCCCCCTCCACTTT.

There are many counts of this clonotype. The V call is TRBV2, the J call TRBJ1-1, with TRBD1 as a possible D gene (5 bases). Germline CDR1 SNHLY, CDR2 FYNNEI. With 6 bases removed from V and 1 base from J, the gap between germline ends came to 9 bases. The CDR3 extends over 13 amino acids. The CDR3 loop reads CASRGTENTEAFF. The CDR3 nucleotides are TGTGCCAGCAGAGGGACGGAGAACACTGAAGCTTTCTTT.

This clonotype was observed a single time. The V gene is TRBV29-1, the J gene TRBJ2-5; 11 nucleotides match TRBD2. The CDR3 has 16 amino acids. Per germline, CDR1 SQVTM and CDR2 ANQGSEA. The V segment lost 8 bases and the J segment 3 bases; nucleotides outside the gene matches: 14. The CDR3 spells CSYRTSGLSAKETQYF. In DNA form, the CDR3 reads TGCAGCTACCGGACTAGCGGGTTATCAGCCAAAGAGACCCAGTACTTC.

This clonotype appeared many times. This sequence joins TRBV19 and TRBJ1-3; D remains ambiguous. Trimming took 2 bases from V and 4 from J, leaving 9 bases between them. From germline, CDR1 is LNHDA and CDR2 SQIVND (reference sequence). The CDR3 has 14 amino acids. The CDR3 region has the DNA TGTGCCAGTAGTATACTTACCTACGGAAACACCATATATTTT. As protein: CASSILTYGNTIYF.

This clonotype was picked up a small number of times. One end of the junction fails to match germline, which may point to a read error. V gene TRBV5-1 combines with J gene TRBJ2-5; D is undetermined. From germline, CDR1 is SGHRS and CDR2 YFSETQ. This CDR3 comprises 14 residues. CDR3 DNA: TGCGCCAGCAGCTTGGTGTCGAGTGAAGACACCCAGTACTTC. This gives the protein CASSLVSSEDTQYF.